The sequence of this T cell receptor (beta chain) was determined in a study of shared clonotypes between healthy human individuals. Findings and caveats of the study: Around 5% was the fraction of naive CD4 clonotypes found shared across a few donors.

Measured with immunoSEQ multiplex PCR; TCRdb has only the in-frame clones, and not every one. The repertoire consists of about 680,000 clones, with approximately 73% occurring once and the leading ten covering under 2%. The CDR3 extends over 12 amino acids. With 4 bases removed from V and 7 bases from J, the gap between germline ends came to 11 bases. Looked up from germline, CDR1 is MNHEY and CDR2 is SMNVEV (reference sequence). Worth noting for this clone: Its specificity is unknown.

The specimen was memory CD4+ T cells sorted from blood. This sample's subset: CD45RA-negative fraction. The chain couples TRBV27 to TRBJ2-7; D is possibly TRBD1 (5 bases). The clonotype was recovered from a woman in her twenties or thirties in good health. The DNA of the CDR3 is TGTGCCAGCAGTTCCACAGGTCGGGAGCAGTACTTC. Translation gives CASSSTGREQYF.